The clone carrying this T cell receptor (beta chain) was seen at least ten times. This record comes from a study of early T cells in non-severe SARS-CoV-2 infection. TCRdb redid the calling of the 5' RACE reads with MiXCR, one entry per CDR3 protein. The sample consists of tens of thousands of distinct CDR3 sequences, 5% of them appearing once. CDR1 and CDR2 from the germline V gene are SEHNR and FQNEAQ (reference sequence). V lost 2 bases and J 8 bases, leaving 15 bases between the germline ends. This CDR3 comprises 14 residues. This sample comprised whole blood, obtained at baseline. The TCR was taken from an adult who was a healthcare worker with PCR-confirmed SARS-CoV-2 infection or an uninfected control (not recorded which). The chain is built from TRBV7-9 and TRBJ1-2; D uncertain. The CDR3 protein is CASSLSGQPGGYTF. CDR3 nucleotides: TGTGCCAGCAGCTTATCTGGCCAGCCTGGAGGCTACACCTTC. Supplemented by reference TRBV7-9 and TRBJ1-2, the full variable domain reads DTGVSQNPRHKITKRGQNVTFRCDPISEHNRLYWYRQTLGQGPEFLTYFQNEAQLEKSRLLSDRFSAERPKGSFSTLEIQRTEQGDSAMYLCASSLSGQPGGYTFGSGTRLTVV.